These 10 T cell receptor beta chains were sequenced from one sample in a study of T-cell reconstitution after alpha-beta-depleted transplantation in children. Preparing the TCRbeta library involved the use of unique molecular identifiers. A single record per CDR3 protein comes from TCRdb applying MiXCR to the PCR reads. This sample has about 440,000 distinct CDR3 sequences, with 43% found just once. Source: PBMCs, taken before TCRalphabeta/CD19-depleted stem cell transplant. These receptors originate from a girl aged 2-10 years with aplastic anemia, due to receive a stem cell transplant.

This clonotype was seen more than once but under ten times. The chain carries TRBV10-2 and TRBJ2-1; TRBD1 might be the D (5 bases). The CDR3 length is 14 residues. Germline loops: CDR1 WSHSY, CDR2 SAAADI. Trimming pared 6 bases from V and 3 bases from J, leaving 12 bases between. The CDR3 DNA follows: TGCGCCAGCAGAAGAGACAGTTACTACAATGAGCAGTTCTTC. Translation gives CASRRDSYYNEQFF.

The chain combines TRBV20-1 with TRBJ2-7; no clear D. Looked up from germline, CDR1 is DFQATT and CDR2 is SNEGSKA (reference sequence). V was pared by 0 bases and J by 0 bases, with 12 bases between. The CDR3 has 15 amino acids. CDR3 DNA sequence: TGCAGTGCTAGAGATTCTGGCATTAGCTCCTACGAGCAGTACTTC. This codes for CSARDSGISSYEQYF.

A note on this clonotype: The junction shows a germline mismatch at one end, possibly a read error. This CDR3 reads CASSPLQGLPSYEQSF. As DNA, the CDR3 is TGTGCCAGCAGCCCTCTGCAGGGTCTCCCGTCCTACGAGCAGTCCTTC. The chain recombines TRBV7-9 with TRBJ2-7; the D gene is possibly TRBD1 (5 bases). Germline CDR1 reads SEHNR; CDR2 reads FQNEAQ (reference sequence). The CDR3 has 16 residues.

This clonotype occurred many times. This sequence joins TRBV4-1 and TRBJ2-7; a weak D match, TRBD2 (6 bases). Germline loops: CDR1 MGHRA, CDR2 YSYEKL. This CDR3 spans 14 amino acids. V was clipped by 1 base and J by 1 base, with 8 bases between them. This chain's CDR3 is CASSQVRESYEQYF. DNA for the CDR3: TGCGCCAGCAGCCAAGTCCGGGAGTCCTACGAGCAGTACTTC.

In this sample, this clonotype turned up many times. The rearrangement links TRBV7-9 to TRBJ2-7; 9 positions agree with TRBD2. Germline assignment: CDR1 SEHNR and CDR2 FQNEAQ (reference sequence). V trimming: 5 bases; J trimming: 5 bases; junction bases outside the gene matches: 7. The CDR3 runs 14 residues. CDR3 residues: CASSPRTSANEQYF. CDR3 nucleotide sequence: TGTGCCAGCAGCCCCCGGACTAGCGCGAACGAGCAGTACTTC.

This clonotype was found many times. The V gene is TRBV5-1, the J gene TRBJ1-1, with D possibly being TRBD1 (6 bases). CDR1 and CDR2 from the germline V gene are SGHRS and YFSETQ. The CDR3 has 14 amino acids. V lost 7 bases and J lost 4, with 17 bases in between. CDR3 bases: TGCGCCAGCGGCCCGGGAGGGGGGGCCACTGAAGCTTTCTTT. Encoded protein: CASGPGGGATEAFF.

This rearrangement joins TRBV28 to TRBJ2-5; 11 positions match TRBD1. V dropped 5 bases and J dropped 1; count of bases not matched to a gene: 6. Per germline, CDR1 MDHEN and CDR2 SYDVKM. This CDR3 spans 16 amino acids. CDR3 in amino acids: CASSPRTGGLQETQYF. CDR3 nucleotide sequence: TGTGCCAGCAGTCCAAGGACAGGGGGCCTCCAAGAGACCCAGTACTTC.

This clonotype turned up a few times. The CDR3 nucleotides are TGCAGTGCGCCGACCGGGCCGGGAGGAGGCTCTGGGGCCAACGTCCTGACTTTC. Its translation: CSAPTGPGGGSGANVLTF. The rearrangement links TRBV20-1 to TRBJ2-6; 7 nucleotides line up with TRBD2. The CDR3 is 18 amino acids. The J segment lost 0 bases and the V segment lost 6 bases, leaving 14 bases of the junction unmatched. Germline V lookup: CDR1 DFQATT, CDR2 SNEGSKA (reference sequence).

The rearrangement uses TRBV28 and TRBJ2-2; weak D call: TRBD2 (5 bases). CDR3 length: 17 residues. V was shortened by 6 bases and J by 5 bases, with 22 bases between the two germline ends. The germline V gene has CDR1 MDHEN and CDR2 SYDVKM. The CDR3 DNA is TGTGCCAGCAGGCCCGAGGCTGGGGTCGGGAATACCGGGGAGCTGTTTTTT. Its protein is CASRPEAGVGNTGELFF.

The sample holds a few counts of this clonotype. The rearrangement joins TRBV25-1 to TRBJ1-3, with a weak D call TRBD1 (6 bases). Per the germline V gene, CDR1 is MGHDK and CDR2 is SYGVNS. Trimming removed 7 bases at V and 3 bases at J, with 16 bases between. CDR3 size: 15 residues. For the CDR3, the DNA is TGTGCCAGCACCCCGGGGGGGGGCCGTGGAAACACCATATATTTT. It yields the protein CASTPGGGRGNTIYF.